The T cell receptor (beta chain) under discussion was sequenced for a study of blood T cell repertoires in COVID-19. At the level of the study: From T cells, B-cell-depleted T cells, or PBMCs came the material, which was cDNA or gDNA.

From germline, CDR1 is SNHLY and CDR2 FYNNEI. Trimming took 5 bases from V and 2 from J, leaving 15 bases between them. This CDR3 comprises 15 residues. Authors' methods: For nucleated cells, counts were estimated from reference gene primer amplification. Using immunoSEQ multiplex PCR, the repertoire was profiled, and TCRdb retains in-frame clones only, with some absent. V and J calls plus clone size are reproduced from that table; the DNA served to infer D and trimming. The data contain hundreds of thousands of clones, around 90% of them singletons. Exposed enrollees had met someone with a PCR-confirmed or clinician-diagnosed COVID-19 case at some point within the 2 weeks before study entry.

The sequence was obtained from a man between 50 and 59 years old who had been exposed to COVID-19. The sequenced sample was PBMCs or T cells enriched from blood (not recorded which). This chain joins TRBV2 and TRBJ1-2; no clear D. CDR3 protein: CASSSPEIGNYGYTF. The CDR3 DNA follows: TGTGCCAGCAGTTCCCCAGAGATCGGGAACTATGGCTACACCTTC.